The source of this T cell receptor beta chain is a study of blood T cell repertoires in COVID-19. Study as a whole: The United States, Italy and Spain supplied acute and convalescent COVID-19 samples.

Assay: immunoSEQ multiplex PCR; the TCRdb copy retains only in-frame clones and omits some. The data show some 190,000 clones, about 90% seen once. This TCR derives from a man in his late teens or twenties with active or convalescent COVID-19. Sample: peripheral blood.

CDR3 sequence: CATSDLLAGADNEQFF. CDR3 nucleotides: TGTGCCACCAGTGATTTACTAGCGGGGGCCGACAATGAGCAGTTCTTC. The rearrangement joins TRBV24-1 to TRBJ2-1; 11 bases line up with TRBD2. This CDR3 is 16 amino acids long. Looked up from germline, CDR1 is KGHDR and CDR2 is SFDVKD. J gave up 5 bases and V 1 base, and 3 bases lay outside the gene matches.